The clone carrying this T cell receptor (beta chain) turned up a few times. These data come from a study of blood T cell repertoires in COVID-19. Looking at the study overall: Sample material is recorded as cDNA or gDNA derived from T cells, B-cell-depleted T cells, or PBMCs.

Per the study methods: Amplification of reference gene primers provided the estimated nucleated cell counts. Sequenced by immunoSEQ multiplex PCR; TCRdb stores in-frame clones only, minus some. The D gene and trimming were derived from the DNA, and the V and J assignments and clone size from that table. The sample contains nearly 110,000 clones, roughly 90% of which appear only once. The CDR3 is made up of 18 amino acids. The germline CDR1 and CDR2 sequences are LNHDA and SQIVND (reference sequence). The V and J ends lost 3 bases and 3 bases, in that order; junction bases with no gene match: 17. The V and J genes are TRBV19 and TRBJ2-7, with 7 bases that match TRBD2. The sequence came from a man aged 40-49 years with active or convalescent COVID-19. The sequencing sample was made of peripheral blood. DNA of the CDR3: TGTGCCAGTAGTATGTTTCAGGGCAGAGGGACTACTGGCTACGAGCAGTACTTC. Translating it yields CASSMFQGRGTTGYEQYF.